The 26 T cell receptor beta chains given below trace back to one sample, sequenced in a study of ipilimumab plus nivolumab after autologous stem cell transplantation. Produced via immunoSEQ multiplex PCR; TCRdb's table is partial and in-frame only. The table records 10,000 to 15,000 clones, around 78% of them present only once. Source: PBMCs, taken in a trial of ipilimumab plus nivolumab as post-transplant consolidation. The receptors stem from a male donor with diffuse large B-cell lymphoma.

The chain has TRBV19 and TRBJ1-6, with 10 positions matching TRBD1. The CDR3 length is 17 residues. V shed 5 bases, J shed 4 bases, and the junction held 8 bases outside the gene matches. Germline values: CDR1 LNHDA, CDR2 SQIVND (reference sequence). This CDR3 is CASSPRTGGTYNSPLHF. The DNA for the CDR3 is TGTGCCAGTAGTCCGCGGACAGGGGGGACGTATAATTCACCCCTCCACTTT.

The chain carries TRBV2 and TRBJ2-7; TRBD1 aligns across 7 bases. The CDR3 covers 13 residues. Germline V gene data show CDR1 as SNHLY and CDR2 as FYNNEI. V gave up 6 bases and J gave up 5 bases; unmatched junction bases: 7. CDR3 DNA sequence: TGTGCCAGCAGCTCGACAGGGTTGGACGAGCAGTACTTC. Translation gives CASSSTGLDEQYF.

This CDR3 reads CAWRSGTSSSPLHF. CDR3 coding DNA: TGTGCCTGGAGGTCCGGGACGTCGTCGTCACCCCTCCACTTT. The chain employs TRBV30 and TRBJ1-6, with D perhaps TRBD1 (5 bases). V was cut by 3 bases and J by 10 bases, with 16 bases left in between. Germline V gene lookup returns CDR1 GTSNPN and CDR2 SVGIG (reference sequence). CDR3 length: 14 residues.

DNA of the CDR3: TGTGCCACCAGCAGAGATTGGTCAGGGGGCAGGGAGCAGTTCTTC. It is translated as CATSRDWSGGREQFF. The gene calls are TRBV15 and TRBJ2-1; 8 bases fit TRBD1. The CDR3 sequence is 15 residues long. Germline loops: CDR1 LNHNV, CDR2 YYDKDF (reference sequence). With V trimmed by 0 bases and J by 10 bases, 8 bases remained unmatched.

V gene TRBV6-5 combines with J gene TRBJ1-2, with D possibly TRBD1 on 5 matching bases. The germline gives CDR1 MNHEY, CDR2 SVGAGI. There are 15 residues in the CDR3. V lost 2 bases, J lost 4 bases, and 14 bases lay in between. The CDR3 region is CASSYRPTAPYGYTF. The CDR3 bases are TGTGCCAGCAGTTACCGACCGACAGCACCCTATGGCTACACCTTC.

CDR3 amino acids: CASSPSGKTEAFF. The CDR3 coding sequence is TGTGCCAGCAGTCCATCCGGGAAAACTGAAGCTTTCTTT. The V gene is TRBV6-1, the J gene TRBJ1-1; D is unresolved. CDR1 and CDR2 from the germline V gene are MNHNS and SASEGT. The V gene lost 5 bases and the J gene lost 5 bases, with 12 bases spanning the gap. This CDR3 comprises 13 residues.

J is TRBJ2-7 and V is TRBV5-1; 7 nucleotides agree with TRBD2. CDR1 is SGHRS and CDR2 is YFSETQ in the germline V gene. This CDR3 has 14 amino acids. Germline trimming cut 4 bases from V and 3 bases from J; bases unmatched to any gene: 7. The CDR3 is CASSQPGGGYEQYF. The DNA for the CDR3 is TGCGCCAGCAGCCAACCGGGGGGAGGCTACGAGCAGTACTTC.

The chain combines TRBV5-5 with TRBJ1-5, with no clear D. V was pared by 1 base and J by 9 bases, with 11 bases between. In germline, CDR1 is SGHKS, CDR2 YYEKEE (reference sequence). The CDR3 consists of 13 residues. The DNA of the CDR3 is TGTGCCAGCAGCTTGTACTCCGAGGGGCCCCAGCATTTT. This gives the protein CASSLYSEGPQHF.

This clone was counted a few times. This chain connects TRBV14 to TRBJ2-1; no firm D call. Per germline, CDR1 SGHDN and CDR2 FVKESK. Trimming took 0 bases from V and 4 from J, leaving 16 bases between them. This CDR3 region has 17 residues. The CDR3 DNA sequence: TGTGCCAGCAGCCAAGATGATCCCGGCGGCAGGTACAATGAGCAGTTCTTC. It encodes CASSQDDPGGRYNEQFF. The full variable domain, with the rest looked up from reference TRBV14 and TRBJ2-1, is EAGVTQFPSHSVIEKGQTVTLRCDPISGHDNLYWYRRVMGKEIKFLLHFVKESKQDESGMPNNRFLAERTGGTYSTLKVQPAELEDSGVYFCASSQDDPGGRYNEQFFGPGTRLTVL.

The CDR3 protein is CASSLVQGGSPLHF. Here the CDR3 DNA reads TGTGCCAGCAGCTTAGTACAGGGTGGTTCACCCCTCCACTTT. The chain employs TRBV11-2 and TRBJ1-6; the D gene is possibly TRBD1 (6 bases). This CDR3 comprises 14 residues. CDR1 is SGHAT, CDR2 FQNNGV, per germline. V lost 1 base to trimming and J lost 9 bases, with 10 bases between them.

This chain uses TRBV9 with TRBJ1-5; 7 positions agree with TRBD1. V shed 3 bases, J shed 5 bases, and the junction held 5 bases outside the gene matches. The CDR3 is 14 residues long. From germline, CDR1 is SGDLS and CDR2 YYNGEE. The CDR3 protein is CASSEDRAHQPQHF. The CDR3 nucleotides read TGTGCCAGCAGCGAAGACAGGGCCCATCAGCCCCAGCATTTT.

The chain combines TRBV2 with TRBJ1-1; D uncertain. The CDR3 loop spans 14 amino acids. Germline-derived CDR1 and CDR2 are SNHLY and FYNNEI. V was shortened by 0 bases and J by 2 bases, with 7 bases between the two germline ends. Written as DNA, the CDR3 is TGTGCCAGCAGTGAAGCAGGGTCTAACACTGAAGCTTTCTTT. Translation gives CASSEAGSNTEAFF.

J is TRBJ1-5 and V is TRBV7-2; 8 bases are shared with TRBD1. V shed 4 bases, J shed 5 bases, and the junction held 7 bases outside the gene matches. Germline V gives CDR1 SGHTA, CDR2 FQGNSA. CDR3 length equals 15 residues. CDR3 DNA: TGTGCCAGCAGCTGGACAGGGCGGGGGGATCAGCCCCAGCATTTT. It codes for CASSWTGRGDQPQHF. Together with reference TRBV7-2 and TRBJ1-5, the CDR3 gives the full variable domain: GAGVSQSPSNKVTEKGKDVELRCDPISGHTALYWYRQSLGQGLEFLIYFQGNSAPDKSGLPSDRFSAERTGGSVSTLTIQRTQQEDSAVYLCASSWTGRGDQPQHFGDGTRLSIL.

This clone showed up just once. The chain recombines TRBV7-2 with TRBJ2-5, with D tentatively TRBD2 (5 bases). This CDR3 is 15 amino acids long. Trimming removed 1 base from V and 5 bases from J, with 14 bases in between. The germline V gene encodes CDR1 SGHTA and CDR2 FQGNSA. For the CDR3, the DNA is TGTGCCAGCAGCTTAGTATCCGGGGATGGTGAGACCCAGTACTTC. Translating gives CASSLVSGDGETQYF. Full variable domain (remainder filled in from reference TRBV7-2 and TRBJ2-5): GAGVSQSPSNKVTEKGKDVELRCDPISGHTALYWYRQSLGQGLEFLIYFQGNSAPDKSGLPSDRFSAERTGGSVSTLTIQRTQQEDSAVYLCASSLVSGDGETQYFGPGTRLLVL.

The chain couples TRBV9 to TRBJ2-7; TRBD1 matches at 10 bases. Germline V gives CDR1 SGDLS, CDR2 YYNGEE. The length of the CDR3 is 15 residues. Germline trimming cut 1 base from V and 2 bases from J; bases unmatched to any gene: 3. Here the CDR3 DNA reads TGTGCCAGCAGCGTAACTGGACAGGGGGCCTACGAGCAGTACTTC. Its protein product is CASSVTGQGAYEQYF.

The chain carries TRBV25-1 and TRBJ2-7; either TRBD1 or TRBD2 may supply D (5 bases each). CDR1 MGHDK and CDR2 SYGVNS come from the germline V gene. V was trimmed by 8 bases and J by 1 base, leaving 15 bases between them. The CDR3 spans 14 residues. The CDR3 sequence is CASLRDEGSYEQYF. The CDR3 DNA reads TGTGCCAGCCTCCGGGACGAGGGTTCCTACGAGCAGTACTTC.

V gene TRBV27 combines with J gene TRBJ1-2; no definite D call. V lost 3 bases to trimming and J lost 4 bases, with 15 bases between them. Germline V lookup: CDR1 MNHEY, CDR2 SMNVEV (reference sequence). This CDR3 comprises 15 residues. CDR3 DNA: TGTGCCAGCAGTTTCTCTCCCGGGCGCGGCTATGGCTACACCTTC. Residues: CASSFSPGRGYGYTF.

In this sample, this clone turned up a few times. This rearrangement joins TRBV5-1 to TRBJ2-7; a weak D match, TRBD1 (6 bases). Trimming removed 4 bases from V and 2 bases from J, with 16 bases in between. Germline loops: CDR1 SGHRS, CDR2 YFSETQ. This CDR3 contains 15 residues. The CDR3 DNA follows: TGCGCCAGCAGCCCCTCGACAGGACATCCCTACGAGCAGTACTTC. Protein sequence: CASSPSTGHPYEQYF.

The chain combines TRBV6-4 with TRBJ2-1; the match to TRBD2 covers 9 bases. Germline V gene lookup returns CDR1 MRHNA and CDR2 SNTAGT. The trim removed 7 bases at V and 5 bases at J, leaving 3 bases unmatched. The CDR3 extends over 13 amino acids. The CDR3 DNA reads as TGTGCCAGCATAGCGGGGGTTCACAATGAGCAGTTCTTC. Translating it yields CASIAGVHNEQFF.

This chain links TRBV5-1 with TRBJ2-2; 8 nucleotides align to TRBD1. V gave up 4 bases and J gave up 6 bases; unmatched junction bases: 8. The CDR3 is made up of 15 amino acids. Looked up from germline, CDR1 is SGHRS and CDR2 is YFSETQ. This chain's CDR3 is CASSRIGQGPGELFF. In nucleotides, the CDR3 is TGCGCCAGCAGCCGCATAGGACAGGGTCCCGGGGAGCTGTTTTTT.

This sequence joins TRBV4-3 and TRBJ2-5; D assignment may be TRBD1 or TRBD2 (6 bases each). V dropped 4 bases and J dropped 5 bases, with 20 bases sitting between them. Germline CDR1 LGHNA, CDR2 YSLEER. The CDR3 is 16 amino acids. In DNA, the CDR3 is TGCGCCAGCAGCCGTCATAGGTGGGGGGCCGAGGAGACCCAGTACTTC. It codes for CASSRHRWGAEETQYF.

The genes are TRBV6-6 and TRBJ2-1; TRBD1 is a possible D gene (5 bases). This CDR3 region has 13 residues. The V end lost 6 bases, the J end lost 9 bases, and 15 bases lay between the germline ends. The germline V gene encodes CDR1 MNHNY and CDR2 SVGAGI (reference sequence). The CDR3 is CASRRQRIGEQFF. The CDR3 DNA follows: TGTGCCAGCAGACGACAGAGGATCGGTGAGCAGTTCTTC.

A few counts support this clone. The rearrangement links TRBV5-1 to TRBJ2-1; 7 nucleotides line up with TRBD1. CDR3 length: 14 amino acids. Germline-derived CDR1 and CDR2 are SGHRS and YFSETQ. J was trimmed by 5 bases and V by 7 bases; bases with no gene match: 9. CDR3 nucleotides: TGCGCCAGCGCACCGGGACAGCCTAACAATGAGCAGTTCTTC. Encoded protein: CASAPGQPNNEQFF.

In its sample, this clone is medium-sized. The rearrangement uses TRBV12-5 and TRBJ1-5, with 9 bases lining up with TRBD1. Trimming at V came to 0 bases and at J to 7 bases, leaving 4 bases not matched to a gene. Germline CDR1 LGHNT, CDR2 FRNRAP. The CDR3 is 15 residues long. CDR3 sequence: CASGLVRTGGQPQHF. DNA of the CDR3: TGTGCTAGTGGTTTGGTACGAACAGGGGGCCAGCCCCAGCATTTT.

V usage is TRBV7-9 and J usage is TRBJ2-3; D is ambiguous. Germline assignment: CDR1 SEHNR and CDR2 FQNEAQ (reference sequence). The CDR3 has 15 residues. The V and J ends lost 3 bases and 4 bases respectively, with 14 bases between them. CDR3 bases: TGTGCCAGCAGCTTTCAAAAGTTGCGTCCAGATACGCAGTATTTT. Translation gives CASSFQKLRPDTQYF.

This rearrangement joins TRBV15 to TRBJ2-5, with D unclear. V gave up 0 bases and J gave up 5 bases, with 10 bases separating them. Germline values: CDR1 LNHNV, CDR2 YYDKDF (reference sequence). The CDR3 has 14 residues. CDR3 sequence reads: CATSRDEFVETQYF. DNA for the CDR3: TGTGCCACCAGCAGAGACGAGTTCGTCGAGACCCAGTACTTC.